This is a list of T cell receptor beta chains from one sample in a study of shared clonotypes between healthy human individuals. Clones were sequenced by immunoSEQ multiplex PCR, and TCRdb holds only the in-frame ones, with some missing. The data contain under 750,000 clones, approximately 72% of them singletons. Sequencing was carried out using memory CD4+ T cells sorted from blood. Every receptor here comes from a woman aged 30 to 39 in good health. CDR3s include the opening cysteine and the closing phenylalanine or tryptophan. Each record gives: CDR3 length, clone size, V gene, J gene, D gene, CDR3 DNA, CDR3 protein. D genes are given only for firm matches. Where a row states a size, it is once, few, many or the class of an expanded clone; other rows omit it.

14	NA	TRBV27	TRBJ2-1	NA	TGTGCCAGCAGTCACCGGGCCCTGGGCAATGAGCAGTTCTTC	CASSHRALGNEQFF
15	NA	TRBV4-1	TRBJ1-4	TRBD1	TGCGCCAGCAGCCAAGATGGGACAGGGGACGAAAAACTGTTTTTT	CASSQDGTGDEKLFF
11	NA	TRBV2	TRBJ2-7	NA	TGTGCCAGCGAGTTAGCGGAGGCAAAGTACTTC	CASELAEAKYF
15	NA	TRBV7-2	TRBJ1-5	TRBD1	TGTGCCAGCAGCACCCGACAGGGAGGGGACCAGCCCCAGCATTTT	CASSTRQGGDQPQHF
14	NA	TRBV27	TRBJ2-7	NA	TGTGCCAGCAGTTTCCTCCCTAGGGGCTACGAGCAGTACTTC	CASSFLPRGYEQYF
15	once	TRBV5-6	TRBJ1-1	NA	TGTGCCAGCAGCTTGGCCGTACAGCCGAACACTGAAGCTTTCTTT	CASSLAVQPNTEAFF
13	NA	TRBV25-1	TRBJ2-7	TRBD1	TGTGCCAGCAGTGCCCAGGACAGGTACGAGCAGTACTTC	CASSAQDRYEQYF
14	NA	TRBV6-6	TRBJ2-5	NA	TGTGCCAGCAGTGGCAGTGGGGGAGAAGAGACCCAGTACTTC	CASSGSGGEETQYF
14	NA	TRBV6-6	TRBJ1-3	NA	TGTGCCAGCAGGGGACCGTCCTCTGGAAACACCATATATTTT	CASRGPSSGNTIYF
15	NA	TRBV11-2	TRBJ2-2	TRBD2	TGTGCCAGCAGCTTTGGGACTAGCTACGCCGGGGAGCTGTTTTTT	CASSFGTSYAGELFF
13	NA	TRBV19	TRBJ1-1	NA	TGTGCCAGTAGTACCCCCGGCAGAGCTGAAGCTTTCTTT	CASSTPGRAEAFF
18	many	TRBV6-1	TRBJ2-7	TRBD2	TGTGCCAGCAGTGACCCTCTAGCGGGAGAACCTACCTCCTACGAGCAGTACTTC	CASSDPLAGEPTSYEQYF
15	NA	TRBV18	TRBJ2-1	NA	TGTGCCAGCTCACCACCGGGAGGTCGGAACAATGAGCAGTTCTTC	CASSPPGGRNNEQFF
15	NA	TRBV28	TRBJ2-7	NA	TGTGCCAGCAGTTTAAGCCCGGGGACGGGCTACGAGCAGTACTTC	CASSLSPGTGYEQYF
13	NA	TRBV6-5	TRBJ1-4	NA	TGTGCCAGCAGTTACTCCTTCATTGAAAAACTGTTTTTT	CASSYSFIEKLFF
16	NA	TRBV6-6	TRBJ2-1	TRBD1	TGTGCCAGCAGTTCTACAGGGGGCGCGACCTACAATGAGCAGTTCTTC	CASSSTGGATYNEQFF
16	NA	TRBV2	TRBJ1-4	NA	TGTGCCAGCAGACGAAGCCGACAAACGGCAAATGAAAAACTGTTTTTT	CASRRSRQTANEKLFF
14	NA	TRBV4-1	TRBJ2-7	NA	TGCGCCAGCAGCCAACGGGACGTTTCCTACGAGCAGTACTTC	CASSQRDVSYEQYF
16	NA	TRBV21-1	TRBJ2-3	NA	TGTGCCAGCAGCAAAGGTTTCGGGGCCCGGACAGATACGCAGTATTTT	CASSKGFGARTDTQYF
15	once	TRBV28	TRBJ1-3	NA	TGTGCCAGCAGTTCCCAAGCGAGGCCTGGAAACACCATATATTTT	CASSSQARPGNTIYF
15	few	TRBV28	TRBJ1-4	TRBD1	TGTGCCAGCATTGGACAGGGGGGTTTTAATGAAAAACTGTTTTTT	CASIGQGGFNEKLFF
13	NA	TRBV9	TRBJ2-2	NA	TGTGCCAGCAGCGTAGGCGGATCCGGGGAGCTGTTTTTT	CASSVGGSGELFF
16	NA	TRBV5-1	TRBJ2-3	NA	TGCGCCAGCAGCGACGGGACTTCAACTAGCACAGATACGCAGTATTTT	CASSDGTSTSTDTQYF
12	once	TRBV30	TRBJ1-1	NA	TGTGCCTGGAGTGAACAATTCACTGAAGCTTTCTTT	CAWSEQFTEAFF
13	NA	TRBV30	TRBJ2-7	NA	TGTGCCTGTTCCCCCGGGACCCTGCTCGAGCAGTACTTC	CACSPGTLLEQYF
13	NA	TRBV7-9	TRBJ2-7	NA	TGTGCCAGCAGCTTAGGTATAGGCTACGAGCAGTACTTC	CASSLGIGYEQYF
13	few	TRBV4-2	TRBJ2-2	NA	TGTGCCAGCAGCCAGACAGCTACCGGGGAGCTGTTTTTT	CASSQTATGELFF
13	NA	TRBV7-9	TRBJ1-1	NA	TGTGCCAGCAGCTTAGCAAATGGGGGTGAAGCTTTCTTT	CASSLANGGEAFF
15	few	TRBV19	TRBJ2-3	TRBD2	TGTGCCAGTAGAGGACTAGCGGGAAGGGCAGATACGCAGTATTTT	CASRGLAGRADTQYF
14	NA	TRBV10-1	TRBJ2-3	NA	TGCGCCAGCAGTGACCGGACAATGGGAGATACGCAGTATTTT	CASSDRTMGDTQYF
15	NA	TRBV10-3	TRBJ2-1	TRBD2	TGTGCCGTCGGCGCTAGCGGGGAGACCTACAATGAGCAGTTCTTC	CAVGASGETYNEQFF
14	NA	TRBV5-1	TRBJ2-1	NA	TGCGCCAGCAGCTTGGGCCATGAAAGCAGTAGGTGGTTCTTC	CASSLGHESSRWFF
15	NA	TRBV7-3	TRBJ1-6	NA	TGTGCCAGCAGCTTAACGGGGAATGAGTATTCACCCCTCCACTTT	CASSLTGNEYSPLHF
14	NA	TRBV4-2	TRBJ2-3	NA	TGTGCCAGCAGCCAAGATCGGTCGACAGATACGCAGTATTTT	CASSQDRSTDTQYF
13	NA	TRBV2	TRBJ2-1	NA	TGTGCCAGCAGTGAAGATGTAGCTTGGGAGCAGTTCTTC	CASSEDVAWEQFF
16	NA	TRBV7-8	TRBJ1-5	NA	TGTGCCAGCAGCTTAGATGCAGGGATGAGCAATCAGCCCCAGCATTTT	CASSLDAGMSNQPQHF
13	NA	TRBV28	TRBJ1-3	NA	TGTGCCAGCAGTCAGTACTCCGGAAACACCATATATTTT	CASSQYSGNTIYF
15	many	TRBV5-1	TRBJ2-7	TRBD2	TGCGCCAGCAGCTTGCAGGCTAGCGGGAGCCTTGAGCAGTACTTC	CASSLQASGSLEQYF
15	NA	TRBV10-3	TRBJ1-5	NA	TGTGCCATCAGTGAGTCTCAGACAGACTATCAGCCCCAGCATTTT	CAISESQTDYQPQHF
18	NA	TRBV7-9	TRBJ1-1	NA	TGTGCCAGCAGCCGAGTTTCCTACTCCGGGACATCCTTTTCTGAAGCTTTCTTT	CASSRVSYSGTSFSEAFF
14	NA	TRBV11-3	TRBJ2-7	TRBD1	TGTGCCAGCAGCTCCCAGACAGGGGGCTACGAGCAGTACTTC	CASSSQTGGYEQYF
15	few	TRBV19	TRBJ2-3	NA	TGTGCCAGTAGTATACAGGGACTCAGCACAGATACGCAGTATTTT	CASSIQGLSTDTQYF
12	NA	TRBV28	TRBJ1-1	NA	TGTGCCAGCAGTTACAAGGTAGCTGAAGCTTTCTTT	CASSYKVAEAFF
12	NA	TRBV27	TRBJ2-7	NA	TGTGCCAGCAGTTGGCCGGGATTGGAGCAGTACTTC	CASSWPGLEQYF
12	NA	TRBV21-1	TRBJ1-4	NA	TGTGCCAGCAGCAAAGTTGCTGAAAAACTGTTTTTT	CASSKVAEKLFF
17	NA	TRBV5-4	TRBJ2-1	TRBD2	TGTGCCAGCAGCTTGGTTCTAGCGGGAGGGCCGGAGGATGAGCAGTTCTTC	CASSLVLAGGPEDEQFF
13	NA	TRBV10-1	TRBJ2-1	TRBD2	TGCGCCAGTGGGACTAGCGGGAGTTTGCGGCAGTTCTTC	CASGTSGSLRQFF
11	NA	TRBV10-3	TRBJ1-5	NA	TGTGCCATCAGTGGCGGAGGGCCCCAGCATTTT	CAISGGGPQHF
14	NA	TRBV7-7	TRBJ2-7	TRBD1	TGTGCCAGCAGCTTAGCAGGGACAGGCGAAGAGCAGTACTTC	CASSLAGTGEEQYF
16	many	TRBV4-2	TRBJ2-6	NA	TGTGCCAGCAGCCAAGATGGGAGCTCTGGGGCCAACGTCCTGACTTTC	CASSQDGSSGANVLTF
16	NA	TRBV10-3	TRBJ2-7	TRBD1	TGTGCCATCAGTGAGGAGGGACAGGGTGCCTCCTACGAGCAGTACTTC	CAISEEGQGASYEQYF
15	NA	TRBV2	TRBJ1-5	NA	TGTGCCAGCAGTGAAGCACACCTTAGCAATCAGCCCCAGCATTTT	CASSEAHLSNQPQHF
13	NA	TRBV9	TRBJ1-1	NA	TGTGCCAGCAGCGTAATTTCTAACACTGAAGCTTTCTTT	CASSVISNTEAFF
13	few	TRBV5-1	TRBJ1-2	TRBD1	TGCGCCAGCAGCGAAGGGGCAGGGGGTGGCTACACCTTC	CASSEGAGGGYTF
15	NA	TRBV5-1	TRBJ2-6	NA	TGCGCCAGCAGAGTGGCAGTCTCTGGGGCCAACGTCCTGACTTTC	CASRVAVSGANVLTF
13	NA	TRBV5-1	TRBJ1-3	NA	TGCGCCAGCAGCTTGGGACAGACGAACACCATATATTTT	CASSLGQTNTIYF
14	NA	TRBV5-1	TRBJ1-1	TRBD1	TGCGCCAGCAGCGGAGGGACAGAGAACACTGAAGCTTTCTTT	CASSGGTENTEAFF
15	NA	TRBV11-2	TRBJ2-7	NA	TGTGCCAGCAGCCCCCCTGTAGCGGTCCGGGGCGAGCAGTACTTC	CASSPPVAVRGEQYF
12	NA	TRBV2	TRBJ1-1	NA	TGTGCCAGCACATATGCTAACACTGAAGCTTTCTTT	CASTYANTEAFF